The 7 T cell receptor beta chains reported below all come from one sample, sequenced in a study of control samples from healthy donors and cancer patients. The method was immunoSEQ multiplex PCR; TCRdb's version includes in-frame clones alone and lacks a portion of them. The repertoire holds under 450,000 clones, 80% to 95% seen once, with around 6.4% in the top ten. The sequenced sample consisted of PBMCs. All receptors come from a man aged 35 to 55 with head and neck cancer.

The chain joins TRBV3-1 (or the pseudogene TRBV3-2) to TRBJ2-5; the D gene could be TRBD1 or TRBD2 (5 bases each). The V gene's germline CDR1 is LGHDT and CDR2 YNNKEL (reference sequence). Trimming stripped 6 bases from V and 2 bases from J, with 10 bases between. The CDR3 covers 13 residues. The CDR3 region is CASSRDQQETQYF. As DNA, the CDR3 is TGTGCCAGCAGTCGGGACCAGCAAGAGACCCAGTACTTC.

V and J are TRBV19 and TRBJ1-5; D might be TRBD1 (6 bases). Germline V gives CDR1 LNHDA, CDR2 SQIVND (reference sequence). There are 16 residues in the CDR3. V gave up 8 bases and J gave up 3 bases, with 20 bases separating them. CDR3 in amino acids: CASEHPRGASNQPQHF. The CDR3 coding sequence is TGTGCCAGTGAGCACCCAAGGGGGGCTTCCAATCAGCCCCAGCATTTT.

The rearrangement joins TRBV29-1 to TRBJ1-1; D gene unclear. The CDR3 runs 12 residues. The germline V gene has CDR1 SQVTM and CDR2 ANQGSEA. V was cut by 2 bases and J by 3 bases, with 7 bases left in between. The CDR3 reads CSVEQTDTEAFF. The CDR3 DNA sequence: TGCAGCGTTGAACAAACGGACACTGAAGCTTTCTTT.

This clone was recorded once. The chain has TRBV7-2 and TRBJ1-2; no definite D call. V lost 7 bases and J 5 bases, leaving 11 bases between the germline ends. CDR1 SGHTA and CDR2 FQGNSA come from the germline V gene. The CDR3 is 12 amino acids. The CDR3 region is CASTDRQYGYTF. The CDR3 coding sequence is TGTGCCAGCACCGACCGACAATATGGCTACACCTTC.

This clone was seen more than once but under ten times. The chain has TRBV3-1 (or the pseudogene TRBV3-2) and TRBJ2-2, with 8 positions matching TRBD1. The germline gives CDR1 LGHDT, CDR2 YNNKEL (reference sequence). CDR3 size: 15 residues. After removal of 4 bases from V and 8 bases from J, the junction contained 9 bases not matched to a gene. The CDR3 loop is CASSPYDRGAGELFF. The CDR3 DNA reads as TGTGCCAGCAGCCCGTACGACAGGGGCGCAGGGGAGCTGTTTTTT.

The chain employs TRBV6-2 or TRBV6-3 and TRBJ1-1; D not certain. Germline CDR1 reads MNHEY; CDR2 reads SVGEGT. This CDR3 has 15 residues. V shed 2 bases and J shed 2 bases, with 12 bases lying between them. The CDR3, as DNA: TGTGCCAGCAGTTACCCAACAGCCATTAACACTGAAGCTTTCTTT. It is translated as CASSYPTAINTEAFF.

This chain uses TRBV7-6 with TRBJ1-5, with D uncertain. Between the trimmed V and J ends, which lost 2 bases and 6 bases, there was a span of 5 bases. This CDR3 has 12 residues. Germline lookup yields CDR1 SGHVS and CDR2 FNYEAQ. CDR3 in amino acids: CASSLTGQPQHF. In nucleotides, the CDR3 is TGTGCCAGCAGCTTAACGGGTCAGCCCCAGCATTTT.